The source of this T cell receptor (beta chain) is a study of T cell responses to AZD1222 COVID-19 vaccine. V lost 3 bases and J lost 2; bases outside the gene matches: 4. This CDR3 contains 16 residues. Germline V CDR1 and CDR2: SEHNR, FQNEAQ (reference sequence). The study pooled second doses at about 4 or about 12 weeks. Sequenced by immunoSEQ multiplex PCR; TCRdb stores in-frame clones only, minus some. The repertoire includes around 140,000 clones, roughly 92% of them detected once, and 3.5% to 4.5% sits in the top ten. The source was peripheral blood, collected 28 days after the second AZD1222 dose. The J gene is TRBJ2-7, the V gene TRBV7-9; 13 positions agree with TRBD2. This TCR was sampled from an adult who received the AZD1222 COVID-19 vaccine. The CDR3 DNA is TGTGCCAGCAGCTTCGGACTAGCGGGAGCGGCCTACGAGCAGTACTTC. Its translation is CASSFGLAGAAYEQYF.